The sequence of this T cell receptor beta chain was determined in a study of blood T cell repertoires in COVID-19. The CDR3 has 16 residues. V lost 0 bases and J lost 5, with 15 bases in between. Per germline, CDR1 SGDLS and CDR2 YYNGEE. Enrollment of patients from Seattle took place during active infection, with longitudinal follow-up. Using immunoSEQ multiplex PCR, the repertoire was profiled, and TCRdb retains in-frame clones only, with some absent. This sample has nearly 350,000 clones, with about nine tenths found just once. This rearrangement joins TRBV9 to TRBJ2-1; tentative D call: TRBD1 (8 bases). The sequencing input was peripheral blood. The TCR comes from a woman in her sixties or seventies with COVID-19, enrolled during active disease. The CDR3 DNA reads TGTGCCAGCAGCGTAGTGGGGGGGACAGGTGACAATGAGCAGTTCTTC. Protein sequence: CASSVVGGTGDNEQFF.